The TCR beta chain under discussion was sequenced for a study of T-cell reconstitution after alpha-beta-depleted transplantation in children. Regarding the study as a whole: A year had passed since transplant, and T-cell counts and diversity by then came mostly from newly produced T cells. Approximately two months post-transplant, alpha-beta T cells reportedly originated from several hundred expanded graft clones.

Concerning this clonotype itself: Its matching antigen is unknown.

A TCRbeta library incorporating unique molecular identifiers was prepared. Each CDR3 protein is one row after TCRdb ran MiXCR on the PCR reads. The top ten hold 14% of the sample, which has about 600,000 distinct CDR3 sequences, more than 20% seen once. This CDR3 has 13 residues. The receptor comes from a boy under two years old who had a stem cell transplant for acute myeloid leukemia, so the T cells may come from the graft donor. V usage is TRBV21-1 and J usage is TRBJ1-2. TRBV21-1 is reported as a pseudogene. The material sequenced was PBMCs, mostly from graft donor cells, taken 360 days after TCRalphabeta/CD19-depleted stem cell transplant. The CDR3 nucleotides read TGTGCCAGCAGTAGGAAAGTATTGAATGGCTACACCTTC. Protein product: CASSRKVLNGYTF.